Below, one T cell receptor beta chain is given with its context. A much larger clonotype is one base distant, so this may be a read error. The conserved phenylalanine or tryptophan normally closing the CDR3 is absent here, so this likely arose from a read error. Authors of the study amplified TCR beta CDR3 regions from RNA transcripts. HTBI primers drove first-round RT-PCR of the TCR CDR3. TCRdb itself ran the multiplex PCR reads through MiXCR, one entry per CDR3 protein. Among roughly 560,000 distinct CDR3 sequences listed, 14% to 15% were seen once. The sample is drawn from a study of T cells in Graves' hyperthyroidism and ophthalmopathy. The V gene lost 5 bases and the J gene lost 4 bases, with 12 bases spanning the gap. There are 14 residues in the CDR3.

Sequencing was carried out using blood. This sequence joins TRBV12-3 or TRBV12-4 and TRBJ1-3; D might be TRBD1 (6 bases). The receptor was isolated from a middle-aged woman with Graves' ophthalmopathy. CDR3 protein: CASSPLTGGNTIYS. In DNA form, the CDR3 reads TGTGCCAGCAGTCCATTAACAGGGGGAAACACCATATATTCT.